This T cell receptor (beta chain) was sequenced for a study of response to subunit inactivated influenza vaccine. This clonotype was seen only a few times. The germline gives CDR1 SGHTA, CDR2 FQGNSA. J lost 6 bases, V lost 2 bases, and 11 bases had no gene match. This CDR3 has 16 amino acids. TCRdb passed the RT-PCR reads through MiXCR, listing each CDR3 protein once. The sample carries about 780,000 distinct CDR3 sequences, less than 20% recorded once. This TCR derives from a man aged 45 to 65 who received an inactivated influenza vaccine. This chain joins TRBV7-2 and TRBJ2-7; 9 bases line up with TRBD2. The sequenced sample was PBMCs from blood, obtained roughly 5 days after vaccination. DNA for the CDR3: TGTGCCAGCAGCTTAATAAGTGCGGGGGGGTGGAGCGAGCAGTACTTC. This sequence encodes CASSLISAGGWSEQYF.